This T cell receptor beta chain is from a study of blood T cell repertoires in COVID-19. Study information: The United States, Italy and Spain were the sources of the acute and convalescent COVID-19 samples.

This clone was counted a single time. Germline V gene data show CDR1 as SGHRS and CDR2 as YFSETQ. This CDR3 has 15 residues. The V segment lost 4 bases and the J segment 1 base; nucleotides outside the gene matches: 7. Method: immunoSEQ multiplex PCR; TCRdb's copy keeps in-frame clones and lacks some. The table shows about 72,000 clones, with about 81% occurring only once. The source material was peripheral blood. This TCR derives from a human donor in a cohort sampled during active COVID-19. This chain connects TRBV5-1 to TRBJ1-2, with TRBD1 identical over 7 bases. The CDR3 sequence: CASSADRVNNYGYTF. DNA for the CDR3: TGCGCCAGCAGCGCAGACAGGGTGAATAACTATGGCTACACCTTC.